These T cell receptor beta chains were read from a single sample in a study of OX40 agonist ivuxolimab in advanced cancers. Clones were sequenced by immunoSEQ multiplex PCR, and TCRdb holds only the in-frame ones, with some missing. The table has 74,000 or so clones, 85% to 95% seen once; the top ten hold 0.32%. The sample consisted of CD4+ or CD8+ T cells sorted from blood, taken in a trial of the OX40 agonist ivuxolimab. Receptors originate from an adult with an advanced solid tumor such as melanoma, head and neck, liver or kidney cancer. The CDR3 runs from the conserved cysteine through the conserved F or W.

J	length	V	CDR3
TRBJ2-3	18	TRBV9	CASSEARGRPSSTDTQYF
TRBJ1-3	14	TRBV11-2	CASSLQVSGNTIYF
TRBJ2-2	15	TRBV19	CASSIPGQGAGELFF
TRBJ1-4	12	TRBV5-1	CASSPSGEKLFF
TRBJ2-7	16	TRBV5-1	CASSHGYPSGSYEQYF
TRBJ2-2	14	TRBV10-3	CATGDRGNTGELFF
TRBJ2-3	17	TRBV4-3	CASSQDYASGSPDTQYF
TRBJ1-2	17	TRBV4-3	CASSQSPGTSYHYGYTF
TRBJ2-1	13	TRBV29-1	CSVVRGNYNEQFF
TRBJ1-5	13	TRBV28	CASIRTYNQPQHF
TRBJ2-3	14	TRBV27	CASSSLLVADTQYF
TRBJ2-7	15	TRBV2	CASSEGATRSYEQYF
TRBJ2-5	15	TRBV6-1	CASSEAANGKETQYF
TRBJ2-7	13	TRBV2	CASRAGVTYEQYF
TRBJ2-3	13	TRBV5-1	CASSTTREGTQYF
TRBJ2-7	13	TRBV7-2	CASSQPTDYEQYF
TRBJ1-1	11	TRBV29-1	CSVESNTEAFF
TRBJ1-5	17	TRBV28	CASSSTTGTGGNQPQHF
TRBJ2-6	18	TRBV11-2	CASSLLAGGNSGANVLTF
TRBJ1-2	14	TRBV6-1	CASSEDRSYYGYTF
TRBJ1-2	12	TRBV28	CASSLEGYGYTF
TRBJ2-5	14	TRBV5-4	CASRVTSGAETQYF
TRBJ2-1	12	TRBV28	CASSTITREQFF
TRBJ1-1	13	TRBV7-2	CASRPPGGGEAFF
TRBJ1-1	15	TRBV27	CASSPWTGESTEAFF
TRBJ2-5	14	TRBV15	CATSRQGSQETQYF
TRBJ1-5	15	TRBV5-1	CASSSGMGGHQPQHF
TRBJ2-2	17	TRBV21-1	CASSSLRLGSYTGELFF
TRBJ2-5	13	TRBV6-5	CASSYDGQETQYF
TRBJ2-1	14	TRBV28	CASSSGGDYNEQFF
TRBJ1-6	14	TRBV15	CATGRTGVDSPLHF
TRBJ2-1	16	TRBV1	CTSSQAVRGPGRGQFF
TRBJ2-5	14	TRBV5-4	CASSQEAQRETQYF
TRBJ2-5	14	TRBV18	CASSPPMSLETQYF
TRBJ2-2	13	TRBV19	CASSPWDTGELFF
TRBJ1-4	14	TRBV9	CASSSGTGDEKLFF
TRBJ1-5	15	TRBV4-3	CASSQVGGSNQPQHF
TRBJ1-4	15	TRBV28	CASSLPGATNEKLFF
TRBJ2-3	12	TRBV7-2	CASSSRADTQYF
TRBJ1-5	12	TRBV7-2	CASGSGNQPQHF
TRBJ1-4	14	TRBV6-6	CASIWDPDDEKLFF
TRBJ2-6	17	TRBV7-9	CASTPSGFNSGANVLTF
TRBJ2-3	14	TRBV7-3	CASSLAGDPDTQYF
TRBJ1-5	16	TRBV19	CASSVWTGESNQPQHF
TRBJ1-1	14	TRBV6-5	CASSYASSNTEAFF
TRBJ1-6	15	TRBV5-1	CASSFDGRVHSPLHF
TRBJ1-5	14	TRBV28	CASSRDRVNQPQHF
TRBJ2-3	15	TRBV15	CATSSGQTRTDTQYF
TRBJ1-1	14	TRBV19	CASSTGLTNTEAFF
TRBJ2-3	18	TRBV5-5	CASSLGTSGFYDSDTQYF
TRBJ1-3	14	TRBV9	CASSVSHSGNTIYF
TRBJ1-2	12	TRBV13	CASSPGGGGYTF
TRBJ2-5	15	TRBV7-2	CASSLMTGGEETQYF
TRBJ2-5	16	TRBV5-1	CASSLRQGSNIETQYF
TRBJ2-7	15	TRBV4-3	CASSQEGQGAREQYF
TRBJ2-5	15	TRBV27	CASSLYPELTETQYF
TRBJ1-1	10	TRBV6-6	CASFPSEAFF
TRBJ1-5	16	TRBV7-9	CASSAGQGNPNQPQHF
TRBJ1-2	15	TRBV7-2	CASSSQPGALYGYTF